This entry concerns a single T cell receptor (beta chain). The antigen is undetermined. The assay was immunoSEQ multiplex PCR, and TCRdb's table has in-frame clones only and misses some. The sample contains roughly 130,000 clones, 80% to 90% of which appear only once. The source of the sample is a study of T cell responses to AZD1222 COVID-19 vaccine. Findings and caveats of the study: Breadth and depth of Spike-specific TCRs rose after two AZD1222 doses. Among vaccine-associated CD4 TCRs, coverage spanned spike, with dominance at 160-218 and 743-854.

The V end lost 0 bases, the J end lost 1 base, and 9 bases lay between the germline ends. This CDR3 is 15 amino acids long. Germline CDR1 is MNHEY and CDR2 is SMNVEV (reference sequence). The chain couples TRBV27 to TRBJ1-1; D gene uncertain. The receptor was derived from an adult in good health. The sample here was peripheral blood, taken on day 0 of AZD1222 vaccination. In DNA, the CDR3 is TGTGCCAGCAGTTTATCCCGGAATTGGAACACTGAAGCTTTCTTT. Residues: CASSLSRNWNTEAFF.